This T cell receptor (beta chain) was identified during a study of response to subunit inactivated influenza vaccine. TCRdb re-derived calls from the RT-PCR reads in MiXCR, one entry per CDR3 protein. The sample holds some 500,000 distinct CDR3 sequences, under 15% seen once. Germline V gives CDR1 SGHTA, CDR2 FQGNSA. The CDR3 is made up of 17 amino acids. With 4 bases removed from V and 3 bases from J, the gap between germline ends came to 21 bases. The V gene is TRBV7-2, the J gene TRBJ1-2, with a weak D call TRBD1 (5 bases). This material consisted of PBMCs from blood, taken roughly 47 days after vaccination. The clonotype was recovered from a man between 45 and 60 years old who received an inactivated influenza vaccine. The CDR3 protein is CASSWTPGRQDHYGYTF. As DNA, the CDR3 is TGTGCCAGCAGCTGGACTCCGGGACGGCAGGATCACTATGGCTACACCTTC.